These T cell receptor beta chains were read from a single sample in a study of shared clonotypes between healthy human individuals. The protocol was immunoSEQ multiplex PCR, while the TCRdb copy is restricted to in-frame clones and leaves out a portion. The sample lists approximately 1.5 million clones, approximately 98.5% occurring once. The sequenced sample consisted of naive CD4+ T cells sorted from blood. These receptor sequences come from a man aged 25-45 years in good health. CDR3s include the opening cysteine and the closing phenylalanine or tryptophan. A D gene is named only where the DNA matches it firmly. Only part of the rows carry a size: once, few, many, or a class if the clone is expanded.

size	D	V	J	DNA	CDR3
.	.	TRBV9	TRBJ2-3	TGTGCCAGCAGCGTAGTAAGCGGAGGAAACACAGATACGCAGTATTTT	CASSVVSGGNTDTQYF
.	.	TRBV25-1	TRBJ2-7	TGTGCCAGCAGCATAACAGGGAAGGGGGAGCAGTACTTC	CASSITGKGEQYF
.	TRBD1	TRBV18	TRBJ1-1	TGTGCCAGCTCACAAGAGACAGGGGCCACTGAAGCTTTCTTT	CASSQETGATEAFF
.	TRBD2	TRBV25-1	TRBJ2-3	TGTGCCAGCAGTGTGGGTGATAGCGGGAGGGCAGATACGCAGTATTTT	CASSVGDSGRADTQYF
.	TRBD2	TRBV9	TRBJ2-5	TGTGCCAGCAGCGTAGCTAGCGGGAGAGCGGAGACCCAGTACTTC	CASSVASGRAETQYF
.	.	TRBV18	TRBJ2-6	TGTGCCAGCTCACGGACGGGAACCCCTGGGGCCAACGTCCTGACTTTC	CASSRTGTPGANVLTF
.	.	TRBV4-1	TRBJ2-3	TGCGCCAGCAGCCAAAACGAGGGGGGTACGCAGTATTTT	CASSQNEGGTQYF
.	.	TRBV7-9	TRBJ1-5	TGTGCCAGCAGCCTTACCGGTCAGCCCCAGCATTTT	CASSLTGQPQHF
.	.	TRBV11-1	TRBJ2-1	TGTGCCAGCAGCCTGGTGGGGAACAATGAGCAGTTCTTC	CASSLVGNNEQFF
once	TRBD1	TRBV5-1	TRBJ2-7	TGCGCCAGCAGCCTGACAGGGGGGGCCTACGAGCAGTACTTC	CASSLTGGAYEQYF
once	TRBD2	TRBV27	TRBJ2-5	TGTGCCACCGGAGGACTAGCGGGATCCCAGGGGGGCGGGACCCAGTACTTC	CATGGLAGSQGGGTQYF
.	.	TRBV25-1	TRBJ1-2	TGTGCCAGCAGTGAATATCAATTCAGGGGTGGCTACACCTTC	CASSEYQFRGGYTF
.	TRBD2	TRBV5-8	TRBJ2-1	TGTGCCAGCAGCTCCGGACTAGTTGGGCCCTACAATGAGCAGTTCTTC	CASSSGLVGPYNEQFF
.	.	TRBV28	TRBJ2-5	TGTGCCAGCAGTCTACCGGATCAAGAGACCCAGTACTTC	CASSLPDQETQYF
.	.	TRBV27	TRBJ2-3	TGTGCCAGCAGTTTTTTCCGGATGGGGGATCCAGATACGCAGTATTTT	CASSFFRMGDPDTQYF
.	.	TRBV9	TRBJ2-2	TGTGCCAGCAGTACAATCCTCGGCGGGGAGCTGTTTTTT	CASSTILGGELFF
once	.	TRBV4-1	TRBJ2-7	TGCGCCAGCAGCCGGGGCAGCTCCCTCTCCTACGAGCAGTACTTC	CASSRGSSLSYEQYF